The TCR beta chain under discussion was sequenced for a study of coeliac disease (dated by TCRdb to between 2021 and 2022). Regarding the research as a whole: Each coeliac patient was placed into one of three groups: newly diagnosed active disease, refractory coeliac disease type I, or disease controlled by a gluten-free diet. High-resolution HLA typing was unavailable, so biased TRBV7-2 usage was queried as a proof of principle. Small intestinal lymphocyte fractions from coeliac and non-coeliac patients were analysed in the study using next-generation sequencing of rearranged TRB and TRG CDR3 regions. The aim was to characterise TR repertoires of small intestinal T cells in active, refractory type I and gluten-free-diet-treated coeliac disease. A total of about 30 patients were included in the full study, of whom some 22 had serologically confirmed coeliac disease and 8 were controls with non-small intestinal disorders. TRB sequencing was successfully performed on samples from roughly 30 subjects, among which about two dozen paired bulk unsorted intraepithelial and lamina propria cell samples were included.

The library came from the immunoSEQ multiplex PCR assay. The TR loci were subjected to amplification by multiplexed PCR, for which V gene segments served as targets of the forward primers and J gene segments as targets of the reverse primers. Amplified CDR3 regions were sequenced on the Illumina HiSeq System. As for the authors' bioinformatics: Closely related reads were merged with a nearest-neighbour algorithm so that PCR and sequencing errors were removed and data were collapsed into unique sequences. Each repertoire was summarised by clonality and by T cell density, with T cell density defined as TR molecules per amount of genomic DNA input. CDR3 amino acid sequences present in at least 80% of unsorted samples were defined as public TRs and were then tested for differential abundance between coeliac and control samples. Every lamina propria sample was checked against a list of some 220 published gliadin-specific TRB sequences. Kruskal-Wallis tests followed by Dunn post-tests were used to test for differences in clonality and density between disease groups. TCRdb took over this immuneACCESS table, retaining in-frame rearrangements with V and J assigned. Such tables are incomplete; in checked studies, under half of the missing clones stem from an unresolved V gene, and the remainder is unexplained. V, J and clone size are taken as reported in that table, and D and trimming were inferred from the DNA itself. A total of about 6,500 clones appear in this sample, 60% to 80% of them only once. The ten biggest clones cover about 20% of the sample.

Note on this clone: This clone's antigen is unknown. Per-nucleotide qualities are absent, and no much larger clonotype sits a single base away.

Aliquots of approximately 500,000 cells were frozen in DMSO/FBS in liquid nitrogen, and one aliquot per fraction was used for sequencing. Endoscopy and small intestinal biopsy were performed in all 30 patients in the study. Lamina propria cells were released by collagenase digestion of the biopsy tissue left over after intraepithelial cell isolation. Genomic DNA was extracted from frozen unsorted cell fractions with the Qiagen DNeasy blood extraction kit. As encoded in the germline V gene, CDR1 is SGHDN while CDR2 is FVKESK. The CDR3, from cysteine to phenylalanine, totals 16 residues. The kept DNA is CDR3 alone, 48 bases in frame from the first base. Trimming takes 0 bases from V and 3 bases from J, and the germline ends sit 15 bases apart. On the study overall, not on this receptor specifically: The authors judged the approach to be unsuitable for unbiased detection of gliadin-specific T cells, because gliadin-specific T cells are scarce and rarely shared between patients. Compared with controls, active coeliac intraepithelial and lamina propria samples had TRB and TRG repertoires of lower clonality, which suggests that diverse T cells were recruited. TRB repertoires were largely private; most amino acid sequences were unique to one sample, and V-gene usage did not differ significantly by disease group. Published gliadin-specific TRB sequences turned up in about 45% of the 18 coeliac lamina propria samples, compared with only 1 of 6 controls. The separation of intraepithelial from lamina propria cells did not yield high-purity fractions, so cross-contamination between compartments was possible.

Rearrangement joined TRBV14 to TRBJ2-7; TRBD1 is a weak D gene call, 7 bases matching. This receptor was obtained from a man aged 55 to 69 with celiac disease on a gluten-free diet. The sample consisted of lymphocytes from the gut lamina propria. Per the publication, the cell subset or site label means: lamina propria cell (LPC) fraction of small intestinal biopsy. The CDR3 amino acid sequence is: CASSQEGGGVLYEQYF. Here is the DNA: TGTGCCAGCAGCCAAGAAGGAGGGGGCGTTCTCTACGAGCAGTACTTC.